The clone carrying this TCR beta chain has a handful of counts. Its antigen is not identified. The data derive from a study of T-cell memory formation after mild COVID-19. Regarding the study as a whole: Clones that contracted from day 15 to 85 were balanced CD4/CD8, while later expanders leaned CD4+.

Per the germline V gene, CDR1 is MGHRA and CDR2 is YSYEKL. The CDR3 is 13 residues long. The V and J ends lost 4 bases and 5 bases respectively, with 11 bases between them. One entry per CDR3 protein, called by TCRdb with MiXCR from the 5' RACE reads. The table includes about 58,000 distinct CDR3 sequences, around a quarter detected once. The receptor was isolated from a man aged 18 to 29 who had mild COVID-19 (a few samples of this study predate the infection). Cell type and time point are not known. The chain combines TRBV4-1 with TRBJ2-5; unclear D gene. Sequenced material: PBMCs or a T cell subset sorted from them (not recorded which). CDR3 residues: CASSPPLLETQYF. The CDR3 nucleotides are TGCGCCAGCAGCCCGCCGTTACTCGAGACCCAGTACTTC.